This TCR beta chain was identified in a study of cytomegalovirus exposure and HLA in healthy donors. Study-level results: Evidence from a later analysis indicated that most CMV-associated TCR beta chains looked HLA-restricted.

The CDR3 sequence is 15 residues long. Looked up from germline, CDR1 is MRHNA and CDR2 is SNTAGT. Trimming removed 0 bases from V and 7 bases from J, with 12 bases in between. PCR primers comprised 60 Vbeta and 13 Jbeta primers. Method: immunoSEQ multiplex PCR; TCRdb's copy keeps in-frame clones and lacks some. The sample lists about 120,000 clones, around three quarters occurring once. This clone was seen once. Antigen unknown. This TCR was recovered from a young man in good health and CMV-seropositive. Input material: PBMCs. The rearrangement joins TRBV6-4 to TRBJ1-4; D may be TRBD1 (5 bases). Written as DNA, the CDR3 is TGTGCCAGCAGTGACTCAGGTGGGGCCGGTGAAAAACTGTTTTTT. This codes for CASSDSGGAGEKLFF.